This T cell receptor beta chain was documented in a study of vaccination and CD4 T cells after COVID-19. The CDR3 runs 16 residues. Trimming removed 5 bases at V and 2 bases at J, with 13 bases between. Germline V CDR1 and CDR2: LNHDA, SQIVND (reference sequence). As to this clonotype: The antigen is not known.

Treatment in this sample: approximately 9-day PBMC culture with coronavirus spike peptide pools or control peptides (ViraFEST assay). Oncomine TCR Beta short-read sequencing was applied to DNA from cultured CD4+ T cells. TCRdb reprocessed the PCR reads via MiXCR and lists one record per CDR3 protein. Of around 11,000 distinct CDR3 sequences listed, around 23% were seen once; the top ten hold around 24%. The TCR originated in a human donor who had recovered from COVID-19. The input for sequencing was CD4+ T cells from blood, cultured in vitro, taken after SARS-CoV-2 vaccination. The gene calls are TRBV19 and TRBJ2-6, with D perhaps TRBD1 (5 bases). DNA for the CDR3: TGTGCCAGTAGTTTCCAGGGCGGAACTGGGGCCAACGTCCTGACTTTC. Translated: CASSFQGGTGANVLTF.